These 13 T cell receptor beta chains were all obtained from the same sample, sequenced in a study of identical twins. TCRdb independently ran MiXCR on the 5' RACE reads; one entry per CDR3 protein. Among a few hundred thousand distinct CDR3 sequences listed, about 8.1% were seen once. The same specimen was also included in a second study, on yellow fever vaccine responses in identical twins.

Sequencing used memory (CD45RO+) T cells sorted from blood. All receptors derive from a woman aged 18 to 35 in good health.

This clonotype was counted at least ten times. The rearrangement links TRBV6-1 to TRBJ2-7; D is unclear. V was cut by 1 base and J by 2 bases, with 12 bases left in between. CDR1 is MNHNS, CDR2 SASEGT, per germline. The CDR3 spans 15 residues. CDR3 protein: CASSEGSISTYEQYV. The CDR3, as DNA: TGTGCCAGCAGTGAAGGAAGTATTAGTACCTACGAGCAGTACGTC.

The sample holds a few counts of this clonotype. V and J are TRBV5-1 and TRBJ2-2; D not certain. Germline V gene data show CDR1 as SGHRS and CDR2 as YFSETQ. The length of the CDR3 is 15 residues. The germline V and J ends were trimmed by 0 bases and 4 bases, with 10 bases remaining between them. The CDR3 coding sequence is TGCGCCAGCAGCTTGGATTGGCCGGCCACCGGGGAGCTGTTTTTT. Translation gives CASSLDWPATGELFF.

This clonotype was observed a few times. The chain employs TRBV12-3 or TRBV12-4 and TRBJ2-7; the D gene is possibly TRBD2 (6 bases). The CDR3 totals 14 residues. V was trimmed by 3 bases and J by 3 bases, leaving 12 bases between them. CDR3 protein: CASSLGGEGYEQYF. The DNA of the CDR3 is TGTGCCAGCAGTTTGGGGGGAGAGGGCTACGAGCAGTACTTC.

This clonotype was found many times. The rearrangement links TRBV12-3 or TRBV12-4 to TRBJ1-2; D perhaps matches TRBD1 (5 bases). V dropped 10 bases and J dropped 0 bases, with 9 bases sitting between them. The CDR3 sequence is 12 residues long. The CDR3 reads CATRDANYGYTF. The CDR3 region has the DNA TGTGCCACCCGGGACGCTAACTATGGCTACACCTTC.

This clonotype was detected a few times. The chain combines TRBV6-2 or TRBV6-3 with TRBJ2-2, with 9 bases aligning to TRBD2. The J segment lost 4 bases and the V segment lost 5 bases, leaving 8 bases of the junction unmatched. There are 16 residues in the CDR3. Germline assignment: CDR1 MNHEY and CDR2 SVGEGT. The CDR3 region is CASSPAGGRGTGELFF. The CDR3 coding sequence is TGTGCCAGCAGTCCTGCGGGGGGGCGTGGCACCGGGGAGCTGTTTTTT.

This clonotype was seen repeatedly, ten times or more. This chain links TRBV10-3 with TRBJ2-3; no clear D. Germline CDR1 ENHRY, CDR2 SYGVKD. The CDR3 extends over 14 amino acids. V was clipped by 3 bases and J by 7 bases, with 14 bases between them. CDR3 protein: CAISDDISRNTQYF. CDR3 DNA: TGTGCCATCAGTGACGATATTAGCCGAAATACGCAGTATTTT.

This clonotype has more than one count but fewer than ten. The CDR3: CSAPGQSGGEQFF. As DNA, the CDR3 is TGCAGTGCTCCAGGACAGTCTGGGGGTGAGCAGTTCTTC. This sequence joins TRBV20-1 and TRBJ2-1, with D maybe TRBD1 (6 bases). The germline V gene has CDR1 DFQATT and CDR2 SNEGSKA (reference sequence). V was shortened by 5 bases and J by 9 bases, with 17 bases between the two germline ends. The CDR3 covers 13 residues.

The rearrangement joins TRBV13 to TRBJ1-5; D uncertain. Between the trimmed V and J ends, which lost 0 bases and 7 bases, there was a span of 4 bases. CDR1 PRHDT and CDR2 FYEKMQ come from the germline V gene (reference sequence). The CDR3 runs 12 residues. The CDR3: CASSLGLQPQHF. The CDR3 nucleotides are TGTGCCAGCAGCTTAGGCTTACAGCCCCAGCATTTT.

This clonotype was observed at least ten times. The CDR3 sequence: CASSWEGQRNYGYTF. The CDR3 DNA is TGTGCCAGCAGCTGGGAAGGACAGCGGAACTATGGCTACACCTTC. The chain is built from TRBV7-9 and TRBJ1-2; tentative D call: TRBD1 (6 bases). CDR3 length: 15 amino acids. The V and J ends lost 4 bases and 2 bases respectively, with 14 bases between them. Per germline, CDR1 SEHNR and CDR2 FQNEAQ (reference sequence).

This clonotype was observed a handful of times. The CDR3 spells CASSSRLAGVVDTQYF. CDR3 DNA sequence: TGCGCCAGCAGTTCTCGACTAGCGGGAGTGGTAGATACGCAGTATTTT. The chain has TRBV4-1 and TRBJ2-3; 12 bases map to TRBD2. The CDR3 length is 16 residues. The ends lost 6 bases at V and 5 bases at J; junction bases unmatched: 9. CDR1 is MGHRA and CDR2 is YSYEKL in the germline V gene.

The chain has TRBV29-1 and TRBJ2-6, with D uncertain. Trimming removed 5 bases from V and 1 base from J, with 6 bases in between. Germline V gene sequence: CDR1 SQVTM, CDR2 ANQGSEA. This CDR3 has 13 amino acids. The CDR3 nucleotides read TGCAGCGTTCTGGGTTCTGGGGCCAACGTCCTGACTTTC. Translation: CSVLGSGANVLTF.

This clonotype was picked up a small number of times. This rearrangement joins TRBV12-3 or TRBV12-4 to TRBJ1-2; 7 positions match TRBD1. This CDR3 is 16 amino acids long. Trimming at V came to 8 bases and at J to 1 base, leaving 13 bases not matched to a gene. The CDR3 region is CASVEGGKNFNYGYTF. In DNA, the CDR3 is TGTGCCAGCGTGGAAGGGGGCAAGAATTTTAACTATGGCTACACCTTC.

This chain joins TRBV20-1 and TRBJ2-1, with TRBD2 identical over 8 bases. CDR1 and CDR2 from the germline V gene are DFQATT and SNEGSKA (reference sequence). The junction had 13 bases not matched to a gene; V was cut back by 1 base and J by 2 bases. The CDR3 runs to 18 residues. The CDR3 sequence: CSARVFSGGGLPYNEQFF. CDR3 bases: TGCAGTGCTAGAGTATTCAGCGGGGGCGGTCTCCCCTACAATGAGCAGTTCTTC.